This TCR beta chain is drawn from a study of cytomegalovirus exposure and HLA in healthy donors. Use of 60 Vbeta and 13 Jbeta primers characterized the PCR. TCRdb keeps only in-frame clones here, not all; method: immunoSEQ multiplex PCR. The sample shows 150,000 to 200,000 clones, 70% to 85% of them seen only once. Trimming left V 6 bases short and J 15 bases short, with 21 bases between. CDR3 length: 13 residues. Germline lookup yields CDR1 LNHDA and CDR2 SQIVND (reference sequence). The V call is TRBV19, the J call TRBJ2-1; a possible D gene is TRBD1 (7 bases). Sequencing was carried out using PBMCs. This TCR was recovered from a woman aged 25-40 years in good health and CMV-seronegative. The CDR3 DNA reads as TGTGCCAGTAGCCAAAGTCCAGGGGGGTTTGGGTTCTTC. Protein product: CASSQSPGGFGFF.